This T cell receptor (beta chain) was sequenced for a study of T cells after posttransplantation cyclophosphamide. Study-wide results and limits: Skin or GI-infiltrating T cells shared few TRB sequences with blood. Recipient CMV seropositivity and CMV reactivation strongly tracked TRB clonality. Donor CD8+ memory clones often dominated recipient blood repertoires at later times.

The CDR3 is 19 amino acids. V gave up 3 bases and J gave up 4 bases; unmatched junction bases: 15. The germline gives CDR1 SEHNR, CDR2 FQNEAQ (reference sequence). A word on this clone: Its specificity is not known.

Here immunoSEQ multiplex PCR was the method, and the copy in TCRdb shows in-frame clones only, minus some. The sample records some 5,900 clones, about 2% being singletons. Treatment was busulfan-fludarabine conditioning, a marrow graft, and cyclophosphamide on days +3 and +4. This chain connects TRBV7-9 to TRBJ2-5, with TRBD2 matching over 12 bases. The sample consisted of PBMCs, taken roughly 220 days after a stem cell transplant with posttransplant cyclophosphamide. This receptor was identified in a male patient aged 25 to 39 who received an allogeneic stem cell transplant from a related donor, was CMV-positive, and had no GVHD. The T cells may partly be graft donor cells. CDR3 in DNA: TGTGCCAGCAGCTTTAGCGGGTTGGTACTAGCGGGAGGAGTAGAGACCCAGTACTTC. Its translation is CASSFSGLVLAGGVETQYF.